This TCR beta chain was captured by sequencing in a study of cytomegalovirus exposure and HLA in healthy donors. TCRdb's table, derived via immunoSEQ multiplex PCR, lists solely in-frame clones and lacks some. Of around 63,000 clones in the sample, about 89% were seen once. Study-wide results and caveats: Reports indicated that the classifier achieved high specificity and sensitivity in diagnosing cytomegalovirus status.

As to this clone: The antigen is unknown.

The length of the CDR3 is 12 residues. The germline V and J ends were trimmed by 5 bases and 14 bases, with 13 bases remaining between them. Looked up from germline, CDR1 is SGHAT and CDR2 is FQNNGV. Sequences were obtained from PBMCs. This TCR came from a woman aged 18-29 years in good health and CMV-seronegative. The gene calls are TRBV11-2 and TRBJ1-6; perhaps TRBD1 as D (6 bases). The CDR3 bases are TGTGCCAGCAGCAAAACAGGGTTCACCCTCCACTTT. Translated: CASSKTGFTLHF.